Listed below are T cell receptor beta chains from one sample, sequenced in a study of blood T cells in healthy people across ages. TCRdb re-derived calls from the 5' RACE reads in MiXCR, one entry per CDR3 protein. This table holds fewer than 800,000 distinct CDR3 sequences, about 34% found once. The material sequenced was blood. The receptor set was obtained from a woman at least 80 years old in good health. The CDR3 runs from the conserved cysteine through the conserved F or W. The order of the fields is V gene, J gene, clone size, CDR3 length, D gene, CDR3 DNA, CDR3 protein. A D gene is named only where the DNA matches it firmly. Clone size is not always given. Where it is, it says once, few, many or a class for expanded clones.

TRBV7-2	TRBJ2-3	.	14	.	TGTGCCAGCAGCAAAGACGCCAAGGCAGATACGCAGTATTTT	CASSKDAKADTQYF
TRBV2	TRBJ2-3	many	14	.	TGTGCCAGCAGGGAGCGGGTGGGAGAAGATACGCAGTATTTT	CASRERVGEDTQYF
TRBV7-9	TRBJ1-5	.	14	.	TGTGCCAGCAGCCCCCGGACAGCCCAGGCGCCCCAGCATTTT	CASSPRTAQAPQHF
TRBV5-1	TRBJ1-2	many	14	TRBD1	TGCGCCAGCAGCTTGGAAGGACAGGACTATGGCTACACCTTC	CASSLEGQDYGYTF
TRBV7-2	TRBJ2-3	many	15	TRBD2	TGTGCCAGCAAAGGCGGGGGGGTAAGCACAGATACGCAGTATTTT	CASKGGGVSTDTQYF
TRBV12-3/TRBV12-4	TRBJ1-6	.	13	.	.	CASSLAQASPLHF
TRBV12-3/TRBV12-4	TRBJ2-1	.	14	TRBD2	TGTGCCAGCATTCTTAGCGGGGCTTACAATGAGCAGTTCTTC	CASILSGAYNEQFF
TRBV7-2	TRBJ2-5	many	14	TRBD2	TGTGCCAGCACTTGGGCGGGGGGGCCCCAGACCCAGTACTTC	CASTWAGGPQTQYF
TRBV6-6	TRBJ1-5	.	16	TRBD1	TGTGCCAGCAGTAGCGGACAGGGCCATAGCAATCGGCCCCAGCATTTT	CASSSGQGHSNRPQHF
TRBV11-2	TRBJ2-3	few	15	TRBD1	TGTGCCAGCAGCCGGACAGGGGCGTCCACAGATACGCAGTATTTT	CASSRTGASTDTQYF
TRBV6-5	TRBJ2-5	.	13	.	TGTGCCAGCAGTCAACCCGTTGAAGAGACCCAGTACTTC	CASSQPVEETQYF
TRBV30	TRBJ2-2	.	14	.	TGTGCCTGGAAAACGATGGCGGCCACCGGGGAGCTGTTTTTT	CAWKTMAATGELFF
TRBV4-3	TRBJ1-2	few	14	TRBD1	TGCGCCAGCAGCCGATCTTCAGGGGGCTATGGCTACACCTTC	CASSRSSGGYGYTF
TRBV30	TRBJ2-1	few	11	.	TGTGCCTGCCTCTCCAGTCCTGAGCAGTTCTTC	CACLSSPEQFF
TRBV24-1	TRBJ1-2	many	12	TRBD1	TGTGCCACCAGTGATTCGACAGGGGGGTACACCTTC	CATSDSTGGYTF
TRBV7-2	TRBJ2-3	.	14	.	TGTGCCAGCAGCTGGGGACTGAGCACAGATACGCAGTATTTT	CASSWGLSTDTQYF
TRBV20-1	TRBJ2-1	many	14	TRBD1	TGCAGTGCCAAAAGACAGGGGGCGAGGAATGAGCAGTTCTTC	CSAKRQGARNEQFF
TRBV15	TRBJ2-5	.	14	.	TGTGCCACCAGCAGGGTGGCGGGTTTAGAGGCCCAGTACTTC	CATSRVAGLEAQYF
TRBV5-1	TRBJ1-2	many	14	.	TGCGCCAGCAGCTTGTGGGGCGAGAGTCCCGGCTACACCTTC	CASSLWGESPGYTF
TRBV11-2	TRBJ1-2	many	14	.	TGTGCCAGCAGCTTAGCCCGGCAGGCTCGGGGCTACACCTTC	CASSLARQARGYTF
TRBV2	TRBJ2-5	few	13	.	TGTGCCAGCAGTGAAAGAGAGTGGGAGACCCAGTACTTC	CASSEREWETQYF
TRBV5-1	TRBJ2-3	many	16	.	TGCGCCAGCAGCTACTCTGGACGAGCTAGCACAGATACGCAGTATTTT	CASSYSGRASTDTQYF
TRBV7-7	TRBJ2-3	.	15	TRBD2	TGTGCCAGCAGCCCACTTGGGGGGGGGAGAGATACGCAGTATTTT	CASSPLGGGRDTQYF
TRBV12-3/TRBV12-4	TRBJ2-3	.	15	TRBD1	TGTGCCAGCAGTTTATCGGGACAGAGAACAGATGCGCAGTATTTT	CASSLSGQRTDAQYF
TRBV20-1	TRBJ1-5	many	14	.	TGCAGCGCAGAATCCACGCTTCCGAATCAGCCCCAGCATTTT	CSAESTLPNQPQHF
TRBV5-6	TRBJ1-6	many	15	.	TGTGCCAGCAGCCGATGGACCGGGGGAAATTCACCCCTCCACTTT	CASSRWTGGNSPLHF